This T cell receptor beta chain appears in the sequencing data of a study of STAT5B mutations in CD4+ large granular lymphocyte leukemia. Study results and caveats: Approximately 25% of private leukemic clonotypes occurred rarely in other patients' non-leukemic repertoires.

Some clones are missing from TCRdb's copy, which holds only in-frame ones; the method was immunoSEQ multiplex PCR. The table has approximately 36,000 clones, about 81% seen once. This clone was observed a few times. Its antigen is still unknown. This clonotype was obtained from a human donor in good health. What was sequenced was CD4+ T cells from blood buffy coats.

CDR3 in DNA: TGTGCCTGGAGTGTACCGTCTAGCGGGAGGACAGATACGCAGTATTTT. Encoded protein: CAWSVPSSGRTDTQYF. The chain uses TRBV30 and TRBJ2-3; TRBD2 aligns across 11 bases. The CDR3 contains 16 residues. Trimming at V came to 0 bases and at J to 3 bases, leaving 5 bases not matched to a gene. The germline CDR1 and CDR2 sequences are GTSNPN and SVGIG (reference sequence).